These 15 T cell receptor beta chains share one sample of origin, sequenced in a study of T cells in Graves' hyperthyroidism and ophthalmopathy (dated 2019 in TCRdb). Libraries were constructed by multiplex PCR. Sequencing instrument: Illumina HiSeq 2000. Amplification of TCR beta CDR3 regions was carried out from RNA transcripts. The TCR CDR3 was subjected to a first round of RT-PCR using the HTBI primer set and the Qiagen OneStep RT-PCR kit. TCRdb cleaned the public reads at Q25 with fastp, built clones with MiXCR and kept in-frame beta chains. Identical CDR3 protein sequences are pooled into one entry, listed with their most common genes and DNA. This sample is represented by around 520,000 distinct CDR3 sequences; roughly 15% of them were singletons. The top ten hold approximately 15% of the sample. The sequenced sample consisted of blood. The receptors were sampled from a woman aged 40 to 50 with Graves' hyperthyroidism.

J is TRBJ1-3 and V is TRBV7-9; D is possibly TRBD1 (5 bases). Between the trimmed V and J ends, which lost 3 bases and 0 bases, there was a span of 15 bases. Per germline, CDR1 SEHNR and CDR2 FQNEAQ (reference sequence). The CDR3 has 17 amino acids. The CDR3 DNA sequence: TGTGCCAGCAGCTTCACTACGGGACGCAGCTCTGGAAACACCATATATTTT. Translating it yields CASSFTTGRSSGNTIYF.

This clonotype was counted only a few times. This chain joins TRBV7-8 and TRBJ2-4, with 9 bases fitting TRBD1. With 5 bases clipped from V and 11 bases from J, the junction kept 22 bases outside the gene matches. CDR1 and CDR2 from the germline V gene are SGHVS and FQNEAQ. The CDR3 is 18 amino acids. Here the CDR3 reads CASSPTSWGADRGPLQYF. CDR3 DNA sequence: TGTGCCAGCAGCCCTACCTCTTGGGGGGCGGACAGGGGACCTCTTCAGTACTTC.

This clonotype was observed many times. The CDR3 DNA reads TGTGCCAGCAGCCACGGTCAGGGCGGAAACACCATATATTTT. It is translated as CASSHGQGGNTIYF. This chain uses TRBV3-1 with TRBJ1-3, with D maybe TRBD1 (5 bases). V was cut by 3 bases and J by 4 bases, with 10 bases left in between. This CDR3 has 14 residues. Germline V gene sequence: CDR1 LGHDT, CDR2 YNNKEL (reference sequence).

The J gene is TRBJ2-1, the V gene TRBV11-2; 9 bases agree with TRBD2. The CDR3 covers 14 residues. V lost 4 bases, J lost 7 bases, and 5 bases stayed unmatched. Germline CDR1 SGHAT, CDR2 FQNNGV. In DNA form, the CDR3 reads TGTGCCAGCAGCTCTAGCGGGAAGAGGAATGAGCAGTTCTTC. Translated: CASSSSGKRNEQFF.

In its sample, this clonotype was seen many times. The chain recombines TRBV2 with TRBJ2-3; 7 bases agree with TRBD2. V shed 8 bases and J 5 bases; nucleotides not matched to a gene: 10. This CDR3 is 14 amino acids long. The V gene's germline CDR1 is SNHLY and CDR2 FYNNEI. CDR3: CASSPGGGRDTQYF. CDR3 nucleotides: TGTGCCAGCTCACCTGGGGGGGGTCGAGATACGCAGTATTTT.

V and J are TRBV20-1 and TRBJ2-7, with 9 bases that match TRBD1. Germline CDR1 is DFQATT and CDR2 is SNEGSKA (reference sequence). CDR3 length: 16 amino acids. J gave up 0 bases and V 1 base, and 7 bases lay outside the gene matches. The CDR3 nucleotides read TGCAGTGCTAGAGGACAGGGGGTAACGGTCTCCTACGAGCAGTACTTC. This gives the protein CSARGQGVTVSYEQYF.

In this sample, this clonotype turned up many times. The rearrangement links TRBV29-1 to TRBJ2-1; 9 bases are shared with TRBD2. The CDR3 sequence is 14 residues long. Trimming at V came to 5 bases and at J to 0 bases, leaving 2 bases not matched to a gene. Germline CDR1 reads SQVTM; CDR2 reads ANQGSEA. The CDR3 region is CSVQAGGSYNEQFF. For the CDR3, the DNA is TGCAGCGTTCAAGCGGGAGGCTCCTACAATGAGCAGTTCTTC.

In its sample, this clonotype was seen many times. The chain couples TRBV29-1 to TRBJ2-5; perhaps D is TRBD1 or TRBD2 (5 bases each). V lost 0 bases and J lost 5, with 16 bases in between. Germline CDR1 and CDR2: SQVTM and ANQGSEA. The CDR3 has 15 amino acids. The CDR3 region is CSVEDPGGEGETQYF. The CDR3 coding sequence is TGCAGCGTTGAAGATCCTGGGGGTGAGGGTGAGACCCAGTACTTC.

Remarks on this clonotype: This clone may be a read error of a much larger clone one base away. V gene TRBV6-2 or TRBV6-3 combines with J gene TRBJ2-3; D is unclear. The germline gives CDR1 MNHEY, CDR2 SVGEGT. V lost 5 bases and J 5 bases, leaving 5 bases between the germline ends. CDR3 size: 11 residues. The CDR3 loop reads CASSQLDTQYF. CDR3 sequence (DNA): TGTGCCAGCAGTCAACTAGATACGCAGTATTTT.

This clonotype has ten or more counts. The chain joins TRBV5-1 to TRBJ2-3; D unclear. CDR1 is SGHRS, CDR2 YFSETQ, per germline. The length of the CDR3 is 15 residues. Trimming took 0 bases from V and 0 from J, leaving 8 bases between them. The CDR3 region is CASSLDPSSTDTQYF. The DNA for the CDR3 is TGCGCCAGCAGCTTGGATCCGTCTAGCACAGATACGCAGTATTTT.

This clonotype was counted at least ten times. J is TRBJ2-1 and V is TRBV20-1; TRBD2 matches at 7 bases. The junction had 13 bases not matched to a gene; V was cut back by 3 bases and J by 5 bases. There are 16 residues in the CDR3. Germline CDR1 is DFQATT and CDR2 is SNEGSKA (reference sequence). The chain's CDR3 is CSARVFASGINNEQFF. Here the CDR3 DNA reads TGCAGTGCTAGGGTCTTCGCTAGCGGAATAAACAATGAGCAGTTCTTC.

This clonotype has a count of ten or more. The chain joins TRBV29-1 to TRBJ2-1; D ambiguous. V shed 6 bases and J shed 6 bases, with 6 bases lying between them. The length of the CDR3 is 10 residues. Germline assignment: CDR1 SQVTM and CDR2 ANQGSEA. The CDR3 here is CSVSGNEQFF. The CDR3 DNA follows: TGCAGCGTGTCCGGCAATGAGCAGTTCTTC.

This clonotype occurred many times. V gene TRBV28 combines with J gene TRBJ1-2, with TRBD1 matching 8 bases. This CDR3 comprises 19 residues. J gave up 2 bases and V 5 bases, and 19 bases lay outside the gene matches. CDR1 MDHEN and CDR2 SYDVKM come from the germline V gene. The CDR3 loop is CASSGSPQGGRSRNYGYTF. The CDR3 bases are TGTGCCAGCAGTGGCTCCCCACAGGGGGGGAGATCAAGAAACTATGGCTACACCTTC.

This clonotype was seen only a few times. V is TRBV5-5 and J is TRBJ2-7; TRBD1 is a possible D gene (5 bases). The CDR3 has 14 amino acids. V was pared by 0 bases and J by 5 bases, with 12 bases between. In germline, CDR1 is SGHKS, CDR2 YYEKEE (reference sequence). The CDR3 DNA reads TGTGCCAGCAGCTTGGAGGTCAGGGCCGACGAGCAGTACTTC. Its protein product is CASSLEVRADEQYF.

The V call is TRBV5-1, the J call TRBJ1-1; weak D call: TRBD1 (5 bases). Germline loops: CDR1 SGHRS, CDR2 YFSETQ. V was trimmed by 5 bases and J by 0 bases, leaving 11 bases between them. CDR3 length equals 14 residues. CDR3: CASRVLGVNTEAFF. The CDR3 DNA follows: TGCGCCAGCAGGGTGCTAGGGGTGAACACTGAAGCTTTCTTT.